This T cell receptor beta chain was identified during a study of metastatic and nonmetastatic thyroid tumors. The entire patient cohort was treatment-naive prior to thyroid surgery. Germline V gene data show CDR1 as MNHEY and CDR2 as SVGAGI. Trimming took off 4 bases at V and 4 bases at J, with 10 bases between the two ends. The CDR3 consists of 13 residues. TCRdb reassembled clones from the PCR reads with MiXCR. The sample lists about 59,000 clones, roughly 30% occurring once. The rearrangement joins TRBV6-5 to TRBJ1-2; D gene ambiguous. Sequenced input: blood. The receptor was isolated from a female donor with papillary thyroid cancer or a benign thyroid nodule (not recorded which). Some clones in this sample may be carry-over from other donors' samples. CDR3 in amino acids: CASSLDTSYGYTF. Written as DNA, the CDR3 is TGTGCCAGCAGTTTAGACACTAGCTATGGCTACACCTTC.